A single sample gave rise to the 19 T cell receptor beta chains below, sequenced in a study of T cell repertoires in cytomegalovirus infection. Antigens for these TCRs are unknown. Using its own MiXCR run on the reads, TCRdb lists one record per CDR3 protein. The repertoire includes tens of thousands of distinct CDR3 sequences, 20% to 30% of them detected once, and approximately 51% sits in the top ten. This material consisted of CD8+ T cells from cultured PBMCs, taken from culture after CMV antigen stimulation. Receptor source: a human donor in good health (CMV status not recorded). Some clones in this sample may be carry-over from other donors' samples.

This clonotype was counted a few times. The chain couples TRBV6-1 to TRBJ1-6, with D uncertain. Germline V gives CDR1 MNHNS, CDR2 SASEGT. The V end was cut by 3 bases, the J end by 11 bases, with 11 bases between. The CDR3 totals 13 residues. As DNA, the CDR3 is TGTGCCAGCAGTGATGGGGTAGTTGCACCCCTCCACTTT. This gives the protein CASSDGVVAPLHF.

This clonotype has only a few counts. The V call is TRBV25-1, the J call TRBJ2-2; 8 bases are shared with TRBD1. This CDR3 has 15 residues. Losses at the gene ends were 0 bases for V and 8 bases for J; bases not matched to a gene: 5. Germline V gene data show CDR1 as MGHDK and CDR2 as SYGVNS. The DNA of the CDR3 is TGTGCCAGCAGTGAATACCAGGGGGCAGGAGGGGAGCTGTTTTTT. This sequence encodes CASSEYQGAGGELFF.

This chain connects TRBV15 to TRBJ1-2; a weak D match, TRBD1 (6 bases). The germline CDR1 and CDR2 sequences are LNHNV and YYDKDF (reference sequence). Trimming took 0 bases from V and 6 from J, leaving 14 bases between them. CDR3 length: 15 residues. CDR3 residues: CATSREEQGRNGYTF. CDR3 bases: TGTGCCACCAGCAGAGAGGAACAGGGCAGGAATGGCTACACCTTC. Together with reference TRBV15 and TRBJ1-2, the CDR3 gives the full variable domain: DAMVIQNPRYQVTQFGKPVTLSCSQTLNHNVMYWYQQKSSQAPKLLFHYYDKDFNNEADTPDNFQSRRPNTSFCFLDIRSPGLGDTAMYLCATSREEQGRNGYTFGSGTRLTVV.

J is TRBJ1-4 and V is TRBV9, with D unclear. CDR3 size: 12 residues. V was clipped by 3 bases and J by 8 bases, with 8 bases between them. Germline loops: CDR1 SGDLS, CDR2 YYNGEE. The CDR3 DNA sequence: TGTGCCAGCAGCGCCTTGGGGGAAAAACTGTTTTTT. This translates into CASSALGEKLFF.

The J gene is TRBJ2-7, the V gene TRBV6-1; D is uncertain. CDR1 is MNHNS, CDR2 SASEGT, per germline. V gave up 7 bases and J gave up 3 bases, with 13 bases separating them. The CDR3 is 13 amino acids. CDR3 nucleotides: TGTGCCAGCATCCCTGGTACCAGCTACGAGCAGTACTTC. Translation gives CASIPGTSYEQYF.

This clonotype occurred a few times. The rearrangement links TRBV7-9 to TRBJ2-2, with D uncertain. The CDR3 runs 16 residues. CDR1 and CDR2 (germline): SEHNR, FQNEAQ (reference sequence). Between the trimmed V and J ends, which lost 4 bases and 4 bases, there was a span of 16 bases. This chain's CDR3 is CASSYPPGESTGELFF. The CDR3 nucleotides are TGTGCCAGCAGCTACCCACCGGGTGAGAGCACCGGGGAGCTGTTTTTT.

In this sample, this clonotype turned up many times. The rearrangement joins TRBV6-1 to TRBJ2-7; the match to TRBD1 covers 10 bases. The length of the CDR3 is 15 residues. Germline V gene sequence: CDR1 MNHNS, CDR2 SASEGT. V lost 2 bases, J lost 5 bases, and 6 bases stayed unmatched. CDR3 residues: CASSEWLDRGDEQYF. The CDR3 DNA reads TGTGCCAGCAGTGAATGGCTGGACAGGGGGGACGAGCAGTACTTC.

This clonotype was observed many times. The chain couples TRBV7-9 to TRBJ2-5, with a possible D match to TRBD2 (5 bases). Germline V gene lookup returns CDR1 SEHNR and CDR2 FQNEAQ (reference sequence). The V and J ends lost 8 bases and 0 bases respectively, with 13 bases between them. The CDR3 is 14 amino acids. This CDR3 reads CASGGEGNQETQYF. The DNA for the CDR3 is TGTGCCAGCGGCGGTGAGGGCAACCAAGAGACCCAGTACTTC.

In regard to this clonotype: This may be a read error, as it is one base from a much larger clone. The V and J genes are TRBV11-2 and TRBJ2-7, with a weak D call TRBD2 (7 bases). The CDR3 length is 16 residues. Germline values: CDR1 SGHAT, CDR2 FQNNGV. V lost 6 bases to trimming and J lost 5 bases, with 23 bases between them. CDR3 residues: CASSLTGGTRGNEQYF. CDR3 DNA sequence: TGTGCCAGCAGTTTAACCGGGGGGACAAGGGGAAACGAGCAGTACTTC.

This clonotype has at least ten counts. The V and J genes are TRBV7-2 and TRBJ2-7; possible D gene TRBD2, 5 bases. The ends were cut back, 1 base at V and 6 bases at J, with 13 bases in the middle. Germline values: CDR1 SGHTA, CDR2 FQGNSA. CDR3 size: 14 residues. In nucleotides, the CDR3 is TGTGCCAGCAGCTTAGGCGGGCGCCTAGGCGAGCAGTACTTC. Translating gives CASSLGGRLGEQYF.

On this clonotype itself: A much larger clone sits a single nucleotide away, making a read error possible. The chain links TRBV27 to TRBJ2-4, with a weak D call TRBD2 (6 bases). The CDR3 runs 18 residues. Germline lookup yields CDR1 MNHEY and CDR2 SMNVEV (reference sequence). The CDR3 region has the DNA TGTGCCAGCAGTCCAACCAGAGACACATTACTAGCCAGAAACATTCAGTACTTC. The encoded protein is CASSPTRDTLLARNIQYF.

This clonotype has a handful of counts. The chain couples TRBV6-2 or TRBV6-3 to TRBJ2-5; weak D call: TRBD2 (6 bases). The germline V and J ends were trimmed by 4 bases and 4 bases, with 19 bases remaining between them. This CDR3 is built from 16 residues. Germline values: CDR1 MNHEY, CDR2 SVGEGT. The CDR3 is CASSSAFSSAGETQYF. The CDR3 coding sequence is TGTGCCAGCAGTTCTGCCTTCTCTAGCGCCGGAGAGACCCAGTACTTC.

This clonotype was counted at least ten times. The chain recombines TRBV4-1 with TRBJ2-1, with 10 nucleotides matching TRBD2. Trimming removed 4 bases from V and 0 bases from J; junction bases left unmatched: 6. This CDR3 has 17 amino acids. The germline V gene encodes CDR1 MGHRA and CDR2 YSYEKL. CDR3 nucleotides: TGCGCCAGCAGCCGAGGACTAGCGGTAGACTCCTACAATGAGCAGTTCTTC. It yields the protein CASSRGLAVDSYNEQFF.

This clonotype was picked up a small number of times. This CDR3 reads CASSPSDRAQFYEQYF. In nucleotides, the CDR3 is TGTGCCAGCAGCCCTTCCGACAGGGCCCAATTCTACGAGCAGTACTTC. V gene TRBV5-6 combines with J gene TRBJ2-7; 7 bases are shared with TRBD1. V trimming: 4 bases; J trimming: 3 bases; junction bases outside the gene matches: 13. Germline V lookup: CDR1 SGHDT, CDR2 YYEEEE. The CDR3 is 16 residues long.

This sequence joins TRBV28 and TRBJ1-4; TRBD1 agrees at 7 bases. The trim removed 3 bases at V and 5 bases at J, leaving 3 bases unmatched. In germline, CDR1 is MDHEN, CDR2 SYDVKM. This CDR3 has 14 residues. Here the CDR3 reads CASSFDRANEKLFF. The CDR3, as DNA: TGTGCCAGCAGTTTCGACAGGGCGAATGAAAAACTGTTTTTT.

This clonotype was counted ten times or more. This rearrangement joins TRBV12-3 or TRBV12-4 to TRBJ1-5; possibly TRBD1 for D (5 bases). The CDR3 spans 15 residues. Trimming took off 5 bases at V and 1 base at J, with 12 bases between the two ends. The CDR3 protein is CASSPDGGSNQPQHF. The CDR3, as DNA: TGTGCCAGCAGTCCCGACGGGGGGAGCAATCAGCCCCAGCATTTT.

This clonotype has more than one count but fewer than ten. The CDR3 protein is CASSLIQNTEAFF. The CDR3 DNA reads TGTGCCAGCAGCTTAATTCAAAACACTGAAGCTTTCTTT. The gene calls are TRBV7-9 and TRBJ1-1; no definite D call. This CDR3 has 13 residues. The V gene's germline CDR1 is SEHNR and CDR2 FQNEAQ (reference sequence). Trimming removed 2 bases at V and 2 bases at J, with 6 bases between. Filled out from reference TRBV7-9 and TRBJ1-1, the complete variable domain reads DTGVSQNPRHKITKRGQNVTFRCDPISEHNRLYWYRQTLGQGPEFLTYFQNEAQLEKSRLLSDRFSAERPKGSFSTLEIQRTEQGDSAMYLCASSLIQNTEAFFGQGTRLTVV.

This chain connects TRBV12-3 or TRBV12-4 to TRBJ2-7, with a weak D call TRBD1 (7 bases). The CDR3 loop spans 15 amino acids. The ends were cut back, 3 bases at V and 3 bases at J, with 15 bases in the middle. CDR3 region: CASSFPAGTDYEQYF. The DNA of the CDR3 is TGTGCCAGCAGTTTCCCTGCGGGGACAGACTACGAGCAGTACTTC.

The genes are TRBV18 and TRBJ2-7; 7 bases map to TRBD1. CDR1 is KGHSH, CDR2 LQKENI, per germline. V trimming: 3 bases; J trimming: 3 bases; junction bases outside the gene matches: 5. The CDR3 spans 14 residues. CDR3 nucleotide sequence: TGTGCCAGCTCACCCCGACAGGGTCTCTACGAGCAGTACTTC. This translates into CASSPRQGLYEQYF.